This T cell receptor beta chain is drawn from a study of T cell clones after liver transplantation. Profiled with immunoSEQ multiplex PCR; TCRdb holds only in-frame clones, not every one. Among 77,000 or so clones listed, 80% were seen once. The CDR3 has 15 residues. V lost 6 bases and J lost 5; bases outside the gene matches: 12. CDR1 and CDR2 from the germline V gene are MNHNS and SASEGT. The V gene is TRBV6-1, the J gene TRBJ2-7; 8 bases align to TRBD2. The source of this sequence is a human patient who received a liver transplant. These T cells may partly come from the graft donor. The source material was CD4+ T cells from blood, sampled 12 months after liver transplant. DNA of the CDR3: TGTGCCAGCAGGTCGGGTGGTAGCGGGAACAACGAGCAGTACTTC. Its translation: CASRSGGSGNNEQYF.